This TCR beta chain is drawn from a study of PD-1 blockade in classical Hodgkin lymphoma. Some clones are missing from TCRdb's copy, which holds only in-frame ones; the method was immunoSEQ multiplex PCR. The sample carries some 21,000 clones, under 70% recorded once. Germline V gives CDR1 SGHRS, CDR2 YFSETQ. The CDR3 has 11 residues. Deletions cut 7 bases from V and 6 bases from J, with 9 bases between. Each of the patients experienced relapse following autologous stem cell transplantation, and their brentuximab vedotin exposure differed. The sequencing here drew on peripheral blood mononuclear cells (PBMCs), taken at baseline. The genes are TRBV5-1 and TRBJ2-3; D is unclear. This sequence originates from a human donor with classical Hodgkin lymphoma. The CDR3 reads CASRTGDTQYF. The CDR3 DNA follows: TGCGCCAGCCGAACCGGGGATACGCAGTATTTT.